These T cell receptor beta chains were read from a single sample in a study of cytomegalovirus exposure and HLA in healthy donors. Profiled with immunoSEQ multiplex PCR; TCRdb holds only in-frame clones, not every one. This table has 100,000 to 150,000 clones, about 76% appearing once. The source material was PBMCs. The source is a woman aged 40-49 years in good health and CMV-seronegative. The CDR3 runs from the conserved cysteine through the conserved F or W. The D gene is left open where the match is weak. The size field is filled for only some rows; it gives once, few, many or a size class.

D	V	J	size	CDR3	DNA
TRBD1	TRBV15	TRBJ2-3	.	CATSSDRAPDTQYF	TGTGCCACCAGCAGCGACAGGGCTCCAGATACGCAGTATTTT
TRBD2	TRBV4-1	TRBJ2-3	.	CASSQQTSGLLTDTQYF	TGCGCCAGCAGCCAACAGACTAGCGGCCTCCTAACAGATACGCAGTATTTT
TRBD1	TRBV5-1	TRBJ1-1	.	CASSPGTGNTEAFF	TGCGCCAGCAGCCCCGGGACAGGGAACACTGAAGCTTTCTTT
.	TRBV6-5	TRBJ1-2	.	CASSYFFPELYGYTF	TGTGCCAGCAGTTACTTCTTCCCAGAACTATACGGCTACACCTTC
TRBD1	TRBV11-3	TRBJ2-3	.	CASSAEGQRDTQYF	TGTGCCAGCAGCGCCGAGGGACAGAGAGATACGCAGTATTTT
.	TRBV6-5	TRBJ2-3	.	CASSPQGLQGDTQYF	TGTGCCAGCAGCCCCCAGGGCTTGCAAGGAGATACGCAGTATTTT
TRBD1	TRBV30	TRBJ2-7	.	CAWKPGGPLHEQYF	TGTGCCTGGAAGCCAGGGGGCCCCCTACACGAGCAGTACTTC
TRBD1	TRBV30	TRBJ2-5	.	CAWSVHRGPGETQYF	TGTGCCTGGAGTGTACACAGGGGGCCTGGAGAGACCCAGTACTTC
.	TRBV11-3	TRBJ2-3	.	CASSRTQGGDTQYF	TGTGCCAGCAGCCGAACCCAGGGGGGAGATACGCAGTATTTT
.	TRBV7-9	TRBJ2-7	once	CSSSPSGGPSYEQYF	TGTTCCAGCAGCCCCTCAGGGGGGCCTTCCTACGAGCAGTACTTC